This T cell receptor (beta chain) was found in a study of blood T cell repertoires in COVID-19. Whole-study context: Sample material is recorded as cDNA or gDNA derived from T cells, B-cell-depleted T cells, or PBMCs.

The CDR3 totals 15 residues. The germline V gene encodes CDR1 MDHEN and CDR2 SYDVKM. The junction had 6 bases not matched to a gene; V was cut back by 6 bases and J by 4 bases. As originally analysed: Estimation of nucleated cell counts was performed using reference gene primer amplification. Assay used: immunoSEQ multiplex PCR; TCRdb lists only in-frame clones, some missing. V and J calls and clone size are those listed in that table; D and trimming were worked out from the DNA. The sample contains around 300,000 clones, 89% of which appear only once. This TCR was recovered from a woman aged 40-49 years who had recovered from COVID-19. The chain carries TRBV28 and TRBJ2-1, with 10 bases lining up with TRBD2. The sample consisted of peripheral blood. CDR3 sequence reads: CASSLAGGGYNEQFF. CDR3 in DNA: TGTGCCAGCAGCTTAGCGGGAGGAGGGTACAATGAGCAGTTCTTC. The full variable domain, in which reference TRBV28 and TRBJ2-1 provide the parts outside the CDR3, is DVKVTQSSRYLVKRTGEKVFLECVQDMDHENMFWYRQDPGLGLRLIYFSYDVKMKEKGDIPEGYSVSREKKERFSLILESASTNQTSMYLCASSLAGGGYNEQFFGPGTRLTVL.